This passage covers 18 T cell receptor beta chains from one sample sequenced in a study of CD8+ T cells in alopecia areata. Indicated treatment: oral pan-JAK inhibitor, 5-10 mg twice daily. Investigators isolated RNA and reverse transcribed it into cDNA to act as the sequencing template. Only in-frame clones appear in the TCRdb table, and some are missing; sequencing was by immunoSEQ multiplex PCR. Of 100,000 to 150,000 clones in the sample, approximately 60% were seen once. The sequenced sample was CD4+ T cells sorted from blood, obtained at week 4, from a patient treated with tofacitinib. The receptor source for this set is a human donor with alopecia areata.

This chain connects TRBV18 to TRBJ2-5, with TRBD2 matching 7 bases. The CDR3 length is 13 residues. V lost 6 bases, J lost 3 bases, and 4 bases stayed unmatched. CDR1 and CDR2 (germline): KGHSH, LQKENI. The CDR3 DNA reads TGTGCCAGCTCGGGGCTAGCGGAAGAGACCCAGTACTTC. Amino acid sequence: CASSGLAEETQYF.

The chain employs TRBV7-2 and TRBJ1-1; 11 bases agree with TRBD1. The trim removed 5 bases at V and 6 bases at J, leaving 5 bases unmatched. The germline V gene has CDR1 SGHTA and CDR2 FQGNSA. The CDR3 loop spans 14 amino acids. CDR3 region: CASSRWGQGAEAFF. DNA of the CDR3: TGTGCCAGCAGCAGATGGGGACAGGGGGCTGAAGCTTTCTTT. The full variable domain, in which reference TRBV7-2 and TRBJ1-1 provide the parts outside the CDR3, is GAGVSQSPSNKVTEKGKDVELRCDPISGHTALYWYRQSLGQGLEFLIYFQGNSAPDKSGLPSDRFSAERTGGSVSTLTIQRTQQEDSAVYLCASSRWGQGAEAFFGQGTRLTVV.

V usage is TRBV19 and J usage is TRBJ2-7; possible D gene TRBD2, 6 bases. The germline gives CDR1 LNHDA, CDR2 SQIVND (reference sequence). The CDR3 has 17 residues. V was trimmed by 4 bases and J by 2 bases, leaving 21 bases between them. CDR3 DNA sequence: TGTGCCAGTAGTAAACTGGGACTCCGGGAAGGGGCCTACGAGCAGTACTTC. It is translated as CASSKLGLREGAYEQYF.

The chain joins TRBV28 to TRBJ1-2; TRBD1 might be the D (5 bases). The CDR3 runs to 14 residues. CDR1 and CDR2 from the germline V gene are MDHEN and SYDVKM. Trimming removed 6 bases from V and 6 bases from J, with 17 bases in between. DNA of the CDR3: TGTGCCAGCAGCCCCATGGGGGTCCTTGATGGCTACACCTTC. This codes for CASSPMGVLDGYTF.

At least ten counts were recorded for this clone. Other DNA sequences in the sample encode the same CDR3. V gene TRBV2 combines with J gene TRBJ1-1, with D tentatively TRBD1 (5 bases). The CDR3 length is 13 residues. V lost 4 bases and J lost 5, with 11 bases in between. From germline, CDR1 is SNHLY and CDR2 FYNNEI. The CDR3 reads CASSGPRGTEAFF. The DNA of the CDR3 is TGTGCCAGCAGTGGTCCCCGGGGGACTGAAGCTTTCTTT.

The genes are TRBV9 and TRBJ2-3; tentatively, D is TRBD1 or TRBD2 (5 bases each). This CDR3 spans 16 amino acids. In germline, CDR1 is SGDLS, CDR2 YYNGEE. The V gene lost 0 bases and the J gene lost 3 bases, with 14 bases spanning the gap. CDR3 DNA: TGTGCCAGCAGCGTAGGGGGGAGACGGTTGACAGATACGCAGTATTTT. It yields the protein CASSVGGRRLTDTQYF.

The J gene is TRBJ1-1, the V gene TRBV29-1, with 11 bases fitting TRBD1. The length of the CDR3 is 13 residues. J gave up 5 bases and V 7 bases, and 6 bases lay outside the gene matches. Germline CDR1 SQVTM, CDR2 ANQGSEA. The CDR3 coding sequence is TGCAGCGCTACGGACAGGGGGCCTACTGAAGCTTTCTTT. Residues: CSATDRGPTEAFF.

The J gene is TRBJ1-1, the V gene TRBV6-5; 10 bases line up with TRBD1. V lost 0 bases, J lost 4 bases, and 2 bases stayed unmatched. Germline V lookup: CDR1 MNHEY, CDR2 SVGAGI. CDR3 length equals 15 residues. The CDR3 loop is CASSYSWTGGTEAFF. The CDR3 DNA reads as TGTGCCAGCAGTTACTCGTGGACAGGGGGCACTGAAGCTTTCTTT.

J is TRBJ2-3 and V is TRBV4-3, with 7 bases aligning to TRBD2. Germline lookup yields CDR1 LGHNA and CDR2 YSLEER. J lost 6 bases, V lost 3 bases, and 0 bases had no gene match. The CDR3 is made up of 12 amino acids. The CDR3, as DNA: TGCGCCAGCAGCCATAGCGGGGATACGCAGTATTTT. Residues: CASSHSGDTQYF.

This chain links TRBV18 with TRBJ2-5, with 7 bases lining up with TRBD1. Germline V gene lookup returns CDR1 KGHSH and CDR2 LQKENI. CDR3 size: 14 residues. V lost 5 bases to trimming and J lost 2 bases; unmatched junction nucleotides: 5. Here the CDR3 DNA reads TGTGCCAGCTCAGCCGGGACAGAACAAGAGACCCAGTACTTC. It specifies CASSAGTEQETQYF.

The chain is built from TRBV29-1 and TRBJ2-3; 11 bases match TRBD2. Germline-derived CDR1 and CDR2 are SQVTM and ANQGSEA. The CDR3 spans 15 residues. V lost 4 bases to trimming and J lost 2 bases; unmatched junction nucleotides: 5. CDR3 in amino acids: CSVVLAGGFTDTQYF. The CDR3 nucleotides are TGCAGCGTTGTTTTAGCGGGAGGGTTCACAGATACGCAGTATTTT.

The rearrangement uses TRBV13 and TRBJ2-5; D possibly matches TRBD1 or TRBD2 (5 bases each). This CDR3 is built from 15 residues. CDR1 and CDR2 from the germline V gene are PRHDT and FYEKMQ (reference sequence). Trimming took 0 bases from V and 5 from J, leaving 13 bases between them. As DNA, the CDR3 is TGTGCCAGCAGCTTAGGGCAGGGAGTTCGGGAGACCCAGTACTTC. Residues: CASSLGQGVRETQYF.

The rearrangement uses TRBV7-9 and TRBJ1-2; weak D call: TRBD1 (6 bases). CDR3 length: 13 amino acids. V was pared by 5 bases and J by 9 bases, with 16 bases between. Germline V CDR1 and CDR2: SEHNR, FQNEAQ (reference sequence). CDR3 region: CASSPRAGGSYTF. As DNA, the CDR3 is TGTGCCAGCAGCCCCAGGGCCGGGGGCAGCTACACCTTC.

The J gene is TRBJ2-5, the V gene TRBV7-3; D tentatively reads TRBD1 or TRBD2 (5 bases each). Trimming pared 6 bases from V and 0 bases from J, leaving 14 bases between. Germline V gene sequence: CDR1 SGHTA, CDR2 FQGTGA. The CDR3 loop spans 15 amino acids. CDR3 loop: CASSPTGTNQETQYF. In DNA, the CDR3 is TGTGCCAGCAGTCCGACCGGGACGAACCAAGAGACCCAGTACTTC.

The chain has TRBV15 and TRBJ2-2, with 9 bases identical to TRBD2. The CDR3 loop spans 17 amino acids. V trimming: 6 bases; J trimming: 0 bases; junction bases outside the gene matches: 8. Germline V lookup: CDR1 LNHNV, CDR2 YYDKDF (reference sequence). The CDR3 loop is CATREASGTANTGELFF. CDR3 DNA sequence: TGTGCCACCAGGGAGGCTAGCGGGACGGCGAACACCGGGGAGCTGTTTTTT.

The J gene is TRBJ2-5, the V gene TRBV6-1, with D possibly being TRBD1 or TRBD2 (6 bases each). The CDR3 runs to 15 residues. The germline gives CDR1 MNHNS, CDR2 SASEGT. V shed 0 bases and J shed 5 bases, with 13 bases lying between them. The CDR3 DNA sequence: TGTGCCAGCAGTGAAGCCTTTGGAGGGGGGGAGACCCAGTACTTC. Its translation is CASSEAFGGGETQYF.

This chain connects TRBV15 to TRBJ1-2; 10 bases match TRBD1. CDR1 LNHNV and CDR2 YYDKDF come from the germline V gene (reference sequence). The CDR3 spans 15 residues. The V gene end was trimmed by 5 bases and the J gene end by 6 bases; junction bases not matched to a gene: 9. CDR3 bases: TGTGCCACCAGCCGCCGGACAGGGGGGAGGGATGGCTACACCTTC. Its protein is CATSRRTGGRDGYTF.

The rearrangement joins TRBV19 to TRBJ2-7; no firm D call. V was cut by 5 bases and J by 0 bases, with 11 bases left in between. This CDR3 has 14 amino acids. Germline V gene data show CDR1 as LNHDA and CDR2 as SQIVND (reference sequence). In nucleotides, the CDR3 is TGTGCCAGTAGTCCCAACTGGGGCTCCTACGAGCAGTACTTC. It yields the protein CASSPNWGSYEQYF.